The 25 T cell receptor beta chains below come from one sample, sequenced in a study of vaccination effects on CD4 cells after COVID-19. The method was immunoSEQ multiplex PCR; TCRdb's version includes in-frame clones alone and lacks a portion of them. The sample contains 42,000 or so clones, 72% of which appear only once. Their recognized antigens are unknown. CD4+ T cell isolation took place after 10 days of culture. BNT162b2 vaccine or mRNA-1273 vaccine was given to participants in two doses. The sequencing here drew on CD4+ T cells from PBMCs cultured without peptide, taken after COVID-19 vaccination. The receptors derive from a human donor who received a COVID-19 vaccine.

The chain recombines TRBV7-9 with TRBJ1-3; perhaps TRBD1 as D (6 bases). In germline, CDR1 is SEHNR, CDR2 FQNEAQ (reference sequence). Trimming left V 2 bases short and J 4 bases short, with 15 bases between. The CDR3 contains 16 residues. DNA for the CDR3: TGTGCCAGCAGCTTATGGACAGCCGAGACGGGAAACACCATATATTTT. Translation: CASSLWTAETGNTIYF.

V gene TRBV3-1 (or the pseudogene TRBV3-2) combines with J gene TRBJ2-5; D remains unclear. The CDR3 is made up of 14 amino acids. Trimming took 2 bases from V and 5 from J, leaving 12 bases between them. CDR1 and CDR2 (germline): LGHDT, YNNKEL (reference sequence). This chain's CDR3 is CASSQSRLGETQYF. CDR3 nucleotide sequence: TGTGCCAGCAGCCAATCCCGGCTGGGGGAGACCCAGTACTTC.

The chain links TRBV15 to TRBJ2-7; the D call may be TRBD1 or TRBD2 (5 bases each). The CDR3 is made up of 15 amino acids. Germline V gene data show CDR1 as LNHNV and CDR2 as YYDKDF (reference sequence). V was shortened by 0 bases and J by 0 bases, with 9 bases between the two germline ends. The CDR3 sequence: CATSREGVSSYEQYF. CDR3 nucleotides: TGTGCCACCAGCAGAGAGGGGGTGTCCTCCTACGAGCAGTACTTC.

This chain links TRBV2 with TRBJ2-4; D not resolved. The ends were cut back, 3 bases at V and 1 base at J, with 7 bases in the middle. This CDR3 comprises 14 residues. CDR1 SNHLY and CDR2 FYNNEI come from the germline V gene. CDR3 coding DNA: TGTGCCAGCAGTGACCCATTGGCCAAAAACATTCAGTACTTC. The encoded protein is CASSDPLAKNIQYF.

This clone appeared a few times. This chain connects TRBV5-1 to TRBJ2-1; no definite D call. Deletions cut 7 bases from V and 5 bases from J, with 10 bases between. Germline assignment: CDR1 SGHRS and CDR2 YFSETQ. CDR3 length: 12 amino acids. For the CDR3, the DNA is TGCGCCAGCCAGAAATCAGACAATGAGCAGTTCTTC. As protein: CASQKSDNEQFF.

This chain uses TRBV30 with TRBJ1-5, with 8 bases lining up with TRBD1. Trimming took 7 bases from V and 5 from J; bases not matched to a gene: 4. CDR1 GTSNPN and CDR2 SVGIG come from the germline V gene (reference sequence). The CDR3 length is 12 residues. CDR3 sequence reads: CASRGRDQPQHF. CDR3 nucleotide sequence: TGTGCCTCCAGGGGGCGCGATCAGCCCCAGCATTTT.

V usage is TRBV4-2 and J usage is TRBJ1-3, with D possibly matching TRBD1 (5 bases). CDR1 and CDR2 (germline): LGHNA, YNFKEQ. CDR3 length equals 14 residues. Trimming left V 0 bases short and J 4 bases short, with 7 bases between. The CDR3 coding sequence is TGTGCCAGCAGCCAAGAGGGGACGGGAAACACCATATATTTT. As protein: CASSQEGTGNTIYF.

This clone was observed at least ten times. The chain is built from TRBV27 and TRBJ2-3; no clear D gene. The CDR3 is 14 residues long. CDR1 is MNHEY, CDR2 SMNVEV, per germline (reference sequence). The V end lost 8 bases, the J end lost 2 bases, and 14 bases lay between the germline ends. In DNA, the CDR3 is TGTGCCAGCTTGCCCGGGCACCCCACAGATACGCAGTATTTT. Amino acid sequence: CASLPGHPTDTQYF.

The genes are TRBV5-1 and TRBJ2-1, with 7 bases lining up with TRBD2. Germline CDR1 is SGHRS and CDR2 is YFSETQ. The CDR3 runs 15 residues. V shed 4 bases and J 6 bases; nucleotides not matched to a gene: 10. Here the CDR3 DNA reads TGCGCCAGCAGCCTTGTGCGCGGGGAGGGCAATGAGCAGTTCTTC. Translating it yields CASSLVRGEGNEQFF. The full variable domain, with the rest looked up from reference TRBV5-1 and TRBJ2-1, is KAGVTQTPRYLIKTRGQQVTLSCSPISGHRSVSWYQQTPGQGLQFLFEYFSETQRNKGNFPGRFSGRQFSNSRSEMNVSTLELGDSALYLCASSLVRGEGNEQFFGPGTRLTVL.

V usage is TRBV5-1 and J usage is TRBJ2-1, with a weak D call TRBD1 (5 bases). The CDR3 has 14 residues. The ends were cut back, 1 base at V and 5 bases at J, with 10 bases in the middle. Germline V gene data show CDR1 as SGHRS and CDR2 as YFSETQ. The CDR3 DNA reads TGCGCCAGCAGCTTGATGGACACCGACAATGAGCAGTTCTTC. This encodes CASSLMDTDNEQFF.

The chain is built from TRBV6-6 and TRBJ1-6, with unresolved D. CDR3 length equals 15 residues. V was clipped by 2 bases and J by 10 bases, with 15 bases between them. Germline CDR1 and CDR2: MNHNY and SVGAGI (reference sequence). CDR3 coding DNA: TGTGCCAGCAGTTACACCCCCCGGACCGGATCACCCCTCCACTTT. As protein: CASSYTPRTGSPLHF.

The V and J genes are TRBV5-1 and TRBJ2-3; 8 positions agree with TRBD2. Trimming at V came to 7 bases and at J to 4 bases, leaving 8 bases not matched to a gene. Per the germline V gene, CDR1 is SGHRS and CDR2 is YFSETQ. The CDR3 totals 14 residues. The CDR3 spells CASSPFGGADTQYF. In DNA form, the CDR3 reads TGCGCCAGCTCCCCCTTCGGGGGGGCAGATACGCAGTATTTT.

The chain is built from TRBV3-1 (or the pseudogene TRBV3-2) and TRBJ2-7; no clear D. V lost 0 bases, J lost 2 bases, and 14 bases lay in between. CDR1 LGHDT and CDR2 YNNKEL come from the germline V gene (reference sequence). The CDR3 sequence is 16 residues long. The CDR3 here is CASSQDAAPYPYEQYF. The CDR3 DNA follows: TGTGCCAGCAGCCAAGATGCTGCTCCGTATCCCTACGAGCAGTACTTC.

This clone was counted once. The chain has TRBV4-1 and TRBJ2-3; 11 bases align to TRBD2. Trimming at V came to 0 bases and at J to 5 bases, leaving 16 bases not matched to a gene. The length of the CDR3 is 20 residues. CDR1 MGHRA and CDR2 YSYEKL come from the germline V gene. CDR3 residues: CASSQEASFGLAGLRDTQYF. The CDR3 DNA reads as TGCGCCAGCAGCCAAGAGGCTAGTTTCGGACTAGCGGGCTTAAGAGATACGCAGTATTTT.

The chain has TRBV19 and TRBJ1-5, with 9 nucleotides matching TRBD1. V was clipped by 7 bases and J by 6 bases; unmatched bases: 10. The CDR3 loop spans 15 amino acids. In germline, CDR1 is LNHDA, CDR2 SQIVND (reference sequence). The CDR3 bases are TGTGCCAGTACCGGACAGGGGCTGATGGGTCAGCCCCAGCATTTT. It encodes CASTGQGLMGQPQHF. The whole variable domain, remainder taken from reference TRBV19 and TRBJ1-5, is DGGITQSPKYLFRKEGQNVTLSCEQNLNHDAMYWYRQDPGQGLRLIYYSQIVNDFQKGDIAEGYSVSREKKESFPLTVTSAQKNPTAFYLCASTGQGLMGQPQHFGDGTRLSIL.

The chain is built from TRBV12-5 and TRBJ2-7; a weak D match, TRBD1 (5 bases). In germline, CDR1 is LGHNT, CDR2 FRNRAP. V dropped 0 bases and J dropped 3 bases, with 36 bases sitting between them. The CDR3 is 23 amino acids. CDR3 in DNA: TGTGCTAGTGGTTTGGTACTCTCTGACATATCATTCAGGACATCAAAAGGGAACTACGAGCAGTACTTC. It yields the protein CASGLVLSDISFRTSKGNYEQYF.

The V gene is TRBV19, the J gene TRBJ2-2, with D unresolved. The CDR3 loop spans 13 amino acids. CDR1 LNHDA and CDR2 SQIVND come from the germline V gene (reference sequence). The V gene lost 5 bases and the J gene lost 9 bases, with 13 bases spanning the gap. Written as DNA, the CDR3 is TGTGCCAGTAGTCCCTTGTCCCCCAGGGAGCTGTTTTTT. Translation: CASSPLSPRELFF.

This clone was observed a handful of times. This rearrangement joins TRBV2 to TRBJ1-1, with TRBD1 identical over 7 bases. The CDR3 has 13 amino acids. Germline-derived CDR1 and CDR2 are SNHLY and FYNNEI. V shed 7 bases and J 1 base; nucleotides not matched to a gene: 3. For the CDR3, the DNA is TGTGCCAGCACCCAGGGGGAGAACACTGAAGCTTTCTTT. This translates into CASTQGENTEAFF.

The CDR3 loop is CAAGDTTEAFF. The CDR3 nucleotides are TGTGCCGCAGGGGACACGACTGAAGCTTTCTTT. The chain uses TRBV6-5 and TRBJ1-1; a weak D match, TRBD1 (6 bases). Trimming shortened V by 11 bases and J by 5 bases, and 12 bases separated the two germline ends. The CDR3 has 11 residues. Germline values: CDR1 MNHEY, CDR2 SVGAGI.

V is TRBV27 and J is TRBJ2-5; TRBD2 aligns across 7 bases. In germline, CDR1 is MNHEY, CDR2 SMNVEV (reference sequence). The CDR3 sequence is 14 residues long. The J segment lost 1 base and the V segment lost 5 bases, leaving 4 bases of the junction unmatched. CDR3 amino acids: CASSRASGQETQYF. CDR3 bases: TGTGCCAGCAGTAGAGCTAGCGGCCAAGAGACCCAGTACTTC.

This chain joins TRBV5-8 and TRBJ1-2, with unresolved D. CDR3 length: 18 amino acids. Trimming removed 3 bases from V and 5 bases from J, with 26 bases in between. Germline V CDR1 and CDR2: SGHTS, YDEGEE. The CDR3 nucleotides read TGTGCCAGCAGCTCCCAGTCCGGGGATTTCCGAAGGCGGTATGGCTACACCTTC. Its translation: CASSSQSGDFRRRYGYTF.

The genes are TRBV7-9 and TRBJ2-7; 7 bases agree with TRBD1. Per the germline V gene, CDR1 is SEHNR and CDR2 is FQNEAQ (reference sequence). Trimming cost V 1 base and J 3 bases; bases outside gene matches: 6. This CDR3 contains 15 residues. Written as DNA, the CDR3 is TGTGCCAGCAGCTTAGGCCGGGACAGCGGCTACGAGCAGTACTTC. Translated, it gives CASSLGRDSGYEQYF. Full variable domain (rest looked up from reference TRBV7-9 and TRBJ2-7): DTGVSQNPRHKITKRGQNVTFRCDPISEHNRLYWYRQTLGQGPEFLTYFQNEAQLEKSRLLSDRFSAERPKGSFSTLEIQRTEQGDSAMYLCASSLGRDSGYEQYFGPGTRLTVT.

The V and J genes are TRBV5-1 and TRBJ2-7; D is unclear. This CDR3 region has 14 residues. The V and J ends lost 0 bases and 4 bases respectively, with 11 bases between them. The germline V gene has CDR1 SGHRS and CDR2 YFSETQ. CDR3 residues: CASSLAGRQYEQYF. The CDR3 DNA reads as TGCGCCAGCAGCTTGGCCGGACGGCAGTACGAGCAGTACTTC.

This clone was detected only once. The chain is built from TRBV4-1 and TRBJ1-5; 10 positions match TRBD1. The CDR3 covers 17 residues. Germline CDR1 MGHRA, CDR2 YSYEKL. Trimming at V came to 4 bases and at J to 3 bases, leaving 9 bases not matched to a gene. The CDR3 is CASSPRDRGNLNQPQHF. In DNA, the CDR3 is TGCGCCAGCAGCCCCAGGGACAGGGGAAACCTCAATCAGCCCCAGCATTTT.

This chain connects TRBV5-1 to TRBJ2-5; TRBD2 agrees at 14 bases. CDR1 is SGHRS and CDR2 is YFSETQ in the germline V gene. Losses at the gene ends were 4 bases for V and 4 bases for J; bases not matched to a gene: 9. CDR3 size: 17 residues. The CDR3, as DNA: TGCGCCAGCAGCCCGACTAGCGGGAGGGTGCGGGGAGAGACCCAGTACTTC. Protein product: CASSPTSGRVRGETQYF.